This paragraph reports one T cell receptor (beta chain). This clonotype has more than one count but fewer than ten. This clone's antigen is unknown. Base qualities are not at hand, and no much larger clone is one base apart. The CDR1 and CDR2 encoded by the germline V gene (reference sequence) are LNHDA and SQIVND. From the cysteine through the phenylalanine, the CDR3 covers 14 amino acids. Only the CDR3 portion is preserved as DNA: 42 bases, with reading frame beginning at the first base. V and J are truncated by 3 bases and 7 bases respectively, leaving an intervening sequence of 15 bases. Ficoll-Paque density gradient centrifugation was the method used to isolate PBMCs. This specimen comes from a study of T-cell memory formation after mild COVID-19 (dated by TCRdb to the early 2020s). Broadly, across the study: TCR sequence clusters from the two donors were largely donor specific. T-cell clones expanding and contracting after mild COVID-19 in a couple of donors were tracked by longitudinal TCRalpha and TCRbeta repertoire sequencing. Two young, previously healthy adult volunteers, one female and one male, were included in the cohort. Paper-wide results and their limitations: SARS-CoV-2 specificity was not confirmed for the second-wave clones peaking on day 37. Contracting CD4+ clones appeared mostly in the CM and EM memory subsets, whereas CD8+ clones were enriched in EMRA. Some responding clones were detected in pre-infection memory, suggesting pre-existing cross-reactive memory T cells joined the SARS-CoV-2 response. The study included only a couple of mild cases, and larger cohorts that include severe cases with pre-infection samples were judged to be necessary. Balanced CD4/CD8 phenotypes were observed for clones contracting from day 15 to 85, whereas a bias towards CD4+ was observed for a second wave of clones expanding from day 15 to 37.

The run used an Illumina NovaSeq 6000. Using 5'RACE with constant-segment primers, TCRalpha and TCRbeta cDNA libraries were constructed, with sample barcodes and unique molecular identifiers added in the process. Trizol reagent was used to extract RNA from every sample. The libraries were amplified in two PCR steps, and the second step added a second sample barcode and Illumina TruSeq adapters. Sequencing of libraries was performed on an Illumina NovaSeq with 2 x 150 bp paired-end reads. The paper's processing steps were these. Demultiplexing of reads and collapsing into UMI-guided consensus sequences were performed with migec v1.2.7. With mixcr v2.1.11, UMI consensuses were aligned to TRA and TRB V and J templates and assembled into clonotypes. A clonotype was counted as expanded or contracted only when both edgeR and NoisET called the clonotype significant, with the noise models trained on biological replicates. For edgeR calls, the thresholds were a false discovery rate-adjusted p below 0.01 and a log2 fold-change of 1. As an exploratory analysis of dynamics, PCA with hierarchical clustering was applied to max-normalized trajectories of the 1000 most abundant clonotypes. The CD4 or CD8 phenotype of responding clones was assigned using the separately sequenced CD4+ and CD8+ repertoires. TCRdb cleaned the public reads at Q25 with fastp, built clones with MiXCR and kept in-frame beta chains. For every CDR3 protein sequence, its rows merge into one entry that carries the most common genes and DNA. None of the V and J calls come from the authors' own analysis; TCRdb made them. Counted in this sample were hundreds of thousands of distinct CDR3 sequences; roughly 21% of them appeared once. Of the sample, around 9.2% falls within the top ten clones.

The sequenced sample was PBMCs or a T cell subset sorted from them (not recorded which). This sequence uses TRBV19 and TRBJ1-1; the best D guess is TRBD1, with 5 bases matching. The receptor was isolated from an adult woman who had mild COVID-19 (a few samples of this study predate the infection). The sample titles of this study are shuffled in the database, so cell type and time point are left out; the donor was told from shared clones. The CDR3 region has the sequence CASSIQATGVEAFF. The DNA sequence follows: TGTGCCAGTAGTATCCAGGCCACAGGAGTTGAAGCTTTCTTT.